This is a list of T cell receptor beta chains from one sample in a study of T cells after yellow fever vaccination. Each CDR3 protein gets one entry after TCRdb re-called the 5' RACE reads with MiXCR. The sample contains 300,000 to 400,000 distinct CDR3 sequences, 8.7% of which appear only once. Source: PBMCs, taken on the day of the first yellow fever vaccination. The receptors were gathered from a man aged 18 to 35 who received the YFV17D yellow fever vaccine. CDR3s include the opening cysteine and the closing phenylalanine or tryptophan. The D gene is left open where the match is weak. The size entry is marked missing in some rows and otherwise reads once, few, many or a size class.

j_gene,v_gene,abundance,d_gene,CDR3nt,CDR3aa
TRBJ1-2,TRBV6-5,few,-,TGTGCCAGCAGTTACTCACCAGGCGAACCCCGCGGGAGCTATGGCTACACCTTC,CASSYSPGEPRGSYGYTF
TRBJ1-1,TRBV5-1,many,TRBD1,TGCGCCAGCAGCTTTAGCAGGGGGGACACTGAAGCTTTCTTT,CASSFSRGDTEAFF
TRBJ1-2,TRBV19,-,-,TGTGCCAGTAGTATAGCTGGGGGAAGCTACTATGGCTACACCTTC,CASSIAGGSYYGYTF
TRBJ2-3,TRBV7-9,few,TRBD2,TGTGCCAGCAGGGGGGGGAATACGCAGTATTTT,CASRGGNTQYF
TRBJ2-7,TRBV29-1,-,TRBD1,TGCAGCGTAGAACAGGGGGCCGCCTACGAGCAGTACTTC,CSVEQGAAYEQYF
TRBJ2-3,TRBV7-2,-,-,TGTGCCAGCAGGCGGGGCGCAACAGATACGCAGTATTTT,CASRRGATDTQYF
TRBJ2-5,TRBV7-2,many,-,TGTGCCAGCAGCTTAGGGGTCCGCACTAAGACCCAGTACTTC,CASSLGVRTKTQYF
TRBJ1-5,TRBV6-5,many,-,TGTGCCAGCAGTTACCCAGGGGCGGATCAGCCCCAGCATTTT,CASSYPGADQPQHF
TRBJ1-2,TRBV19,-,-,TGTGCCAGTAGTAAGTCTTGGGATGCCCTATCCTATGGCTACACCTTC,CASSKSWDALSYGYTF
TRBJ1-5,TRBV20-1,few,-,TGCAGTGCCAAACTAGGCGGGGCCGACAATCAGCCCCAGCATTTT,CSAKLGGADNQPQHF
TRBJ2-5,TRBV20-1,few,-,TGCAGTGCTAGACCCCCGGTGGAGGTAAAGACCCAGTACTTC,CSARPPVEVKTQYF
TRBJ2-5,TRBV18,-,-,TGTGCCAGCTCACCTAATGGGCAGGCTCAAGAGACCCAGTACTTC,CASSPNGQAQETQYF
TRBJ1-4,TRBV29-1,few,TRBD1,TGCAGCGTTGAAGAGGGACGAGGGGGCTACGAAAAACTGTTTTTT,CSVEEGRGGYEKLFF
TRBJ2-3,TRBV29-1,few,-,TGCAGCGTTTCGGCAGGATTAAGCACAGATACGCAGTATTTT,CSVSAGLSTDTQYF
TRBJ1-6,TRBV7-2,-,-,TGTGCCAGCAGCTTAGAAGCCCCACCCCTCCACTTT,CASSLEAPPLHF
TRBJ1-6,TRBV27,-,-,TGTGCCAGCAGTCCACAGACGGGGAGCTCCTATAATTCACCCCTCCACTTT,CASSPQTGSSYNSPLHF
TRBJ2-5,TRBV5-1,few,TRBD2,TGCGCCAGCAGCTCGGGGACTAGCGGGGGGGCCCAAGAGACCCAGTACTTC,CASSSGTSGGAQETQYF
TRBJ2-5,TRBV5-5,-,TRBD1,TGTGCCACCCACCGGGACAGGGACCAAGAGACCCAGTACTTC,CATHRDRDQETQYF
TRBJ1-4,TRBV12-3/TRBV12-4,few,-,TGTGCCAGCAGTTTAGCCAGTAATGAAAAACTGTTTTTT,CASSLASNEKLFF
TRBJ1-3,TRBV7-2,-,TRBD1,TGTGCCAGCACCAATCAGGGGGCTGGAAACACCATATATTTT,CASTNQGAGNTIYF
TRBJ1-6,TRBV29-1,few,TRBD1,TGCAGCGTACGACAGGGTGATTCACCCCTCCATTTT,CSVRQGDSPLHF
TRBJ2-6,TRBV25-1,few,-,TGTGCCAGCAGTGTGCTGGACAACTCTGGGGCCAACGTCCTGACTTTC,CASSVLDNSGANVLTF
TRBJ2-1,TRBV3-1,once,TRBD2,TGTGCCAGCAGCCAAGAGTGGACTAGCGGGGGTTACAATGAGCAGTTCTTC,CASSQEWTSGGYNEQFF